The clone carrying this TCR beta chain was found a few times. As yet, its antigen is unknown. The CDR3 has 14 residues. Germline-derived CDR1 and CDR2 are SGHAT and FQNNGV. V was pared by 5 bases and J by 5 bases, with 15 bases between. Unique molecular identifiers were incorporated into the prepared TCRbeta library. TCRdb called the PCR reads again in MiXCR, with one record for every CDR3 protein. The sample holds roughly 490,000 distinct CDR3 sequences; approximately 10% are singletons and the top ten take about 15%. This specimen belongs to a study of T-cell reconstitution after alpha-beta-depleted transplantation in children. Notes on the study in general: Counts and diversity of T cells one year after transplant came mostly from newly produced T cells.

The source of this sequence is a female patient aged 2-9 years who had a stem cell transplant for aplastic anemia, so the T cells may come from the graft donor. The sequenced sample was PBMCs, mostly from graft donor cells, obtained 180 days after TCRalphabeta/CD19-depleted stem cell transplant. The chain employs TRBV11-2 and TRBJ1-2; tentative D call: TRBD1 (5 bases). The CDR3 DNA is TGTGCCAGCAGCCCAATCACAGGTCCTTATGGCTACACCTTC. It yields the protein CASSPITGPYGYTF.